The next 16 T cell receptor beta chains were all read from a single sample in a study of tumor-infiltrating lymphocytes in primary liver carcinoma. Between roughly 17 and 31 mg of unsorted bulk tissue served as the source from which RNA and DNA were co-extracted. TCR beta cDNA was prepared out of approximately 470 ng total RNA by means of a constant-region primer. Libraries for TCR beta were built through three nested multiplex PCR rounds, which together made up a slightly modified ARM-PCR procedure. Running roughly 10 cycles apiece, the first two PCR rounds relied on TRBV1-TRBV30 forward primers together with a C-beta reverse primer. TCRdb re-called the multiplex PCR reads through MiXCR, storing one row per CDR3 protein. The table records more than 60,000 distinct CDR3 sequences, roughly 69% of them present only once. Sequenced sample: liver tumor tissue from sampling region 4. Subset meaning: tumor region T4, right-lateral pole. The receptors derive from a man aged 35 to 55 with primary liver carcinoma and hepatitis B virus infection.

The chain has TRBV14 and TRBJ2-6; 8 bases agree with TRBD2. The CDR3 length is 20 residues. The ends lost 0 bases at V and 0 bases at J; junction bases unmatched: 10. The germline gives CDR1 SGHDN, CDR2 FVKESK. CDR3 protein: CASSQDTPLAASSGANVLTF. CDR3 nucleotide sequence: TGTGCCAGCAGCCAAGATACCCCACTAGCGGCCAGCTCTGGGGCCAACGTCCTGACTTTC.

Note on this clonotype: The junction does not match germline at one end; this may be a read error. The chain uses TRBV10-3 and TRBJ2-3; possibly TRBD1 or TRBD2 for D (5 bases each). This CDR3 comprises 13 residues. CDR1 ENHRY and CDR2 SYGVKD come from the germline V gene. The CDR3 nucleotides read TGTGTCATCTCGACGGGGACCACAGATACGCAGTATTTT. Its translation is CVISTGTTDTQYF.

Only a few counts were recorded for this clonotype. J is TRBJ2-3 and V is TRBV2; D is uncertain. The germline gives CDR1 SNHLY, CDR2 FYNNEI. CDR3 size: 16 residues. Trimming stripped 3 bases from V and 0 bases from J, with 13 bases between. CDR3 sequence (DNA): TGTGCCAGCAGTGATCGCGGTACTTACAGCACAGATACGCAGTATTTT. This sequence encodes CASSDRGTYSTDTQYF.

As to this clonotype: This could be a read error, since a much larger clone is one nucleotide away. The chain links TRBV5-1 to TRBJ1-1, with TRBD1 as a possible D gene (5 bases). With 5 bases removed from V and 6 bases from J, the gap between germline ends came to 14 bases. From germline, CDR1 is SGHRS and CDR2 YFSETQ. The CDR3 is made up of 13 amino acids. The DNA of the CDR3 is TGCGCCAGCAGGCTAACGGAGGGGTCTGAAGCTTTCTTT. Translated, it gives CASRLTEGSEAFF.

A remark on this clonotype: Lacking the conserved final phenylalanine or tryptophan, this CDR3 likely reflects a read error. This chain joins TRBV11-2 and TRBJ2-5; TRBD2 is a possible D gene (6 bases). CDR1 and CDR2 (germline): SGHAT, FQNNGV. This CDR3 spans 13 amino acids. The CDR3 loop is CASSFSVGGTQYS. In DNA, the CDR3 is TGTGCCAGTAGCTTTAGCGTCGGGGGGACCCAGTACTCC.

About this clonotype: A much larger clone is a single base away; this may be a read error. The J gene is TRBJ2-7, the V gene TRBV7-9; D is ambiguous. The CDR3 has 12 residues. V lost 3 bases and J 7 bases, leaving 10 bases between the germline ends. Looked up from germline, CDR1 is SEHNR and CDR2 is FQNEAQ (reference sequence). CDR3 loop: CASSLVTREQYF. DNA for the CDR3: TGTGCCAGCAGCTTGGTGACAAGGGAGCAGTACTTC.

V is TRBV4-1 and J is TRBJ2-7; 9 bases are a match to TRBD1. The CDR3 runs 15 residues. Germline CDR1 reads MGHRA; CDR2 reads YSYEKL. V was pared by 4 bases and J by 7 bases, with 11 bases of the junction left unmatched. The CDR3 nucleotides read TGCGCCAGCAGCCTCACAGGGGGCGGTAGGGAAGAGCAGTACTTC. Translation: CASSLTGGGREEQYF.

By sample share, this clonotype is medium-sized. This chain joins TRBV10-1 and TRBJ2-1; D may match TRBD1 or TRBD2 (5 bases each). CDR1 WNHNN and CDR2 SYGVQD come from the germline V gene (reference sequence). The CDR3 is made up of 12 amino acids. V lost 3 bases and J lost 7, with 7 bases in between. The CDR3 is CASSEWGNEQFF. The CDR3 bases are TGCGCCAGCAGTGAATGGGGGAATGAGCAGTTCTTC.

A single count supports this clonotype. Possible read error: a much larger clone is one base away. The chain's CDR3 is CAWSIRGDTEAFF. CDR3 sequence (DNA): TGTGCCTGGAGTATCAGAGGGGACACTGAAGCTTTCTTT. J is TRBJ1-1 and V is TRBV30; the D gene is possibly TRBD1 (5 bases). Per the germline V gene, CDR1 is GTSNPN and CDR2 is SVGIG (reference sequence). V was shortened by 2 bases and J by 3 bases, with 10 bases between the two germline ends. There are 13 residues in the CDR3.

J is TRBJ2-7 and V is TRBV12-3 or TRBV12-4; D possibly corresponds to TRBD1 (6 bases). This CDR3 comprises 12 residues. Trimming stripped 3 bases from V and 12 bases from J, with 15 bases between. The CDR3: CASSLGAVKRYF. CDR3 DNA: TGTGCCAGCAGTTTGGGGGCTGTCAAGCGGTACTTC.

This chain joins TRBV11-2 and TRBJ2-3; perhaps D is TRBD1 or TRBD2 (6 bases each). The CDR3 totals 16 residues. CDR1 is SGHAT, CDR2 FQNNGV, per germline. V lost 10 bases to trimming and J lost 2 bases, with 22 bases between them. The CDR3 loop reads CAISLDVGGPTDTQYF. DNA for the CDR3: TGTGCCATCAGTTTAGATGTGGGGGGCCCCACAGATACGCAGTATTTT. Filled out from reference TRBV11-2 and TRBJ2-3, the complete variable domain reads EAGVAQSPRYKIIEKRQSVAFWCNPISGHATLYWYQQILGQGPKLLIQFQNNGVVDDSQLPKDRFSAERLKGVDSTLKIQPAKLEDSAVYLCAISLDVGGPTDTQYFGPGTRLTVL.

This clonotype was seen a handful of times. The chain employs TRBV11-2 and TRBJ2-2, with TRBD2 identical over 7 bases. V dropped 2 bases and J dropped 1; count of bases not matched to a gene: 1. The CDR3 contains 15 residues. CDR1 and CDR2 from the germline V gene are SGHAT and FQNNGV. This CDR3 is CASSLLAENTGELFF. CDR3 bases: TGTGCCAGCAGCTTACTAGCGGAGAACACCGGGGAGCTGTTTTTT.

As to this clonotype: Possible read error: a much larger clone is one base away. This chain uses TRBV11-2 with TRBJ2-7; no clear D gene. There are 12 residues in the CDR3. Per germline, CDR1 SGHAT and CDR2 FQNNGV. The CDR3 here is CASSIAGYEQHF. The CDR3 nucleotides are TGTGCCAGCAGCATAGCAGGCTACGAGCAGCACTTC.

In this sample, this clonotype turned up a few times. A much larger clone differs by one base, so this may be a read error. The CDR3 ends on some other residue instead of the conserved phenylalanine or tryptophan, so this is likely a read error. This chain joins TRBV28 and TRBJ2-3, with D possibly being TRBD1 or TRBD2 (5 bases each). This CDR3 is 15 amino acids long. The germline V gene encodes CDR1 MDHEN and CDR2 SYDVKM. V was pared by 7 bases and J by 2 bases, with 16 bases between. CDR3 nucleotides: TGTGCCAGCACCCTGAGGGGCCCATACACAGATACGCAGTATTGT. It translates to CASTLRGPYTDTQYC.

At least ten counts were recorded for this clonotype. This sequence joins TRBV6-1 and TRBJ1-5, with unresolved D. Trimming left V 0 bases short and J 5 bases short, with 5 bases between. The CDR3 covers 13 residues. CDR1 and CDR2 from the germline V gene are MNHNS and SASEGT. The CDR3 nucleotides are TGTGCCAGCAGTGAAGCTTACCATCAGCCCCAGCATTTT. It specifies CASSEAYHQPQHF.

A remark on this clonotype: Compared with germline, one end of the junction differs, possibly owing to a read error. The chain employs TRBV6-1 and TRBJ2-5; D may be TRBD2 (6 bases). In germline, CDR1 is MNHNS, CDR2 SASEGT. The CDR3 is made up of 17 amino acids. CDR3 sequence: CASSANTGVNRQETQYF. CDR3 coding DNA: TGTGCCAGCAGCGCTAACACGGGGGTAAACCGCCAAGAGACACAGTACTTC.